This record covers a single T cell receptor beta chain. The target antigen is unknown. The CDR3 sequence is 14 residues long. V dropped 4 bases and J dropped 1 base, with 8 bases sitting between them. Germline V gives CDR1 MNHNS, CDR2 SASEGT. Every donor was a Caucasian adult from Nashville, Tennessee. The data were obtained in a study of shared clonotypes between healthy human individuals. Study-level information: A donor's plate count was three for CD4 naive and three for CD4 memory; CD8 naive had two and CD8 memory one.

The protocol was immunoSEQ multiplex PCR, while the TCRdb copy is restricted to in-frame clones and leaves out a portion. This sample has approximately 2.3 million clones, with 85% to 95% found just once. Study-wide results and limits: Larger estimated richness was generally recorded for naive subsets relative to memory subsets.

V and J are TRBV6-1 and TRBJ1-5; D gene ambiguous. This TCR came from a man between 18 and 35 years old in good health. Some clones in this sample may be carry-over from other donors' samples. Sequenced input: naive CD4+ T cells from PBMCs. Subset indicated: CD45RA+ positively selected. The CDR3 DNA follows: TGTGCCAGCAGTGTCCGATGGAGCAATCAGCCCCAGCATTTT. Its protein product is CASSVRWSNQPQHF.